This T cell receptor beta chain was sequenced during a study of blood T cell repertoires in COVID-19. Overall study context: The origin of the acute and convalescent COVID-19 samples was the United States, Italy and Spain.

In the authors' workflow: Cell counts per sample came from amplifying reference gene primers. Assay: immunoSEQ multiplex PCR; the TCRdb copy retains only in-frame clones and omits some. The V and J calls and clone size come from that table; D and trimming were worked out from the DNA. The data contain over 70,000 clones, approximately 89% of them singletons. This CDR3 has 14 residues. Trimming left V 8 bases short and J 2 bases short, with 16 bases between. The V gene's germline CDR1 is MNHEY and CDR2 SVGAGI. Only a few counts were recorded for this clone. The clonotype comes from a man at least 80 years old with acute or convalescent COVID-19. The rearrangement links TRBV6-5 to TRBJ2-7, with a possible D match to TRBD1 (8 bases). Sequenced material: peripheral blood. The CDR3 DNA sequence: TGTGCCAGCTCCAGACAGGGGACTACCTACGAGCAGTACTTC. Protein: CASSRQGTTYEQYF.